This T cell receptor (beta chain) was captured in a study of blood T cell repertoires in COVID-19. Overall study context: Samples came from the United States, Italy and Spain, spanning acute and convalescent COVID-19. Sources were T cells, B-cell-depleted T cells, or PBMCs; the material itself was cDNA or gDNA.

As handled by the study authors: For nucleated cells, counts were estimated from reference gene primer amplification. Method: immunoSEQ multiplex PCR; TCRdb's copy keeps in-frame clones and lacks some. Clone size and V and J calls were adopted from that table, with D and trimming inferred from the DNA. The repertoire consists of about 280,000 clones, with about 85% occurring once and the leading ten covering 10% to 15%. Germline V gene data show CDR1 as SGHNT and CDR2 as YYREEE (reference sequence). The CDR3 totals 15 residues. V dropped 0 bases and J dropped 1 base, with 10 bases sitting between them. Remarks on this clone: Distinct nucleotide sequences in the sample also encode this CDR3.

This receptor was obtained from a human donor in a cohort sampled during active COVID-19. The gene calls are TRBV5-4 and TRBJ2-5, with a weak D call TRBD2 (6 bases). The specimen sequenced was peripheral blood. CDR3 region: CASSLGGVGQETQYF. In DNA, the CDR3 is TGTGCCAGCAGCTTGGGGGGGGTGGGCCAAGAGACCCAGTACTTC.